This entry is about one T cell receptor (beta chain). What it binds is not known. The CDR3 spans 12 residues. Germline V gene sequence: CDR1 SQVTM, CDR2 ANQGSEA. The data derive from a study of cytomegalovirus exposure and HLA in healthy donors. Amplification used 60 Vbeta primers and 13 Jbeta primers. Method: immunoSEQ multiplex PCR; TCRdb's copy keeps in-frame clones and lacks some. The sample holds 150,000 to 200,000 clones, about 75% seen once. The study's findings and limits: The CMV antigen specificity of a few CMV-associated chains was confirmed through in vitro analysis. V- and J-gene trimming in TCR beta was tied to a missense DCLRE1C variant by an analysis performed later. Presence/absence results assume similar sequencing depth per donor, which may not hold.

The V gene is TRBV29-1, the J gene TRBJ2-2; D is unresolved. This sequence was found in a man aged 18 to 29 in good health and CMV-seropositive. The sample consisted of PBMCs. The CDR3 DNA follows: TGCAACGAAACAACCGGGTCCGGGGAGCTGTTTTTT. The encoded protein is CNETTGSGELFF.